This entry concerns a single TCR beta chain. The data were obtained in a study of T cell responses to AZD1222 COVID-19 vaccine. The table came from immunoSEQ multiplex PCR; TCRdb's copy has only in-frame clones and leaves some out. In the table there are approximately 100,000 clones, about 89% of which are singletons. J lost 6 bases, V lost 6 bases, and 14 bases had no gene match. Per germline, CDR1 LNHDA and CDR2 SQIVND (reference sequence). This CDR3 region has 16 residues. The TCR sequence derives from an adult who received the AZD1222 COVID-19 vaccine. V is TRBV19 and J is TRBJ1-5, with 7 bases identical to TRBD1. The sample was peripheral blood, taken 28 days after the second AZD1222 dose. The DNA of the CDR3 is TGTGCCAGTAGCCAAACGGGCAGGGGGTATAGTCAGCCCCAGCATTTT. This sequence encodes CASSQTGRGYSQPQHF.